What follows describes a single T cell receptor (beta chain). Its antigen is undetermined. This beta chain is an unintended read in a library built for alpha chains; its size means little. This specimen comes from a study of spatial heterogeneity in lung cancer. Study conclusions and caveats: Intratumoral expanded alpha and beta TCR counts were found to track tumor mutation counts.

The time point denotes: sample taken at primary tumor resection. TCRdb re-derived calls from the 5' RACE reads in MiXCR, one entry per CDR3 protein. Of about 3,600 distinct CDR3 sequences in the sample, roughly 8.8% were seen once. With 5 bases removed from V and 7 bases from J, the gap between germline ends came to 8 bases. This CDR3 is 12 amino acids long. Germline values: CDR1 MDHEN, CDR2 SYDVKM. The chain couples TRBV28 to TRBJ2-2, with D possibly matching TRBD2 (5 bases). The material sequenced was lung tumor tissue, taken at surgery. This receptor was obtained from a male donor with early-stage non-small cell lung cancer. The CDR3 DNA follows: TGTGCCAGCAGTATCACTAGCGGGGAGCTGTTTTTT. Residues: CASSITSGELFF.